These T cell receptor beta chains were read from a single sample in a study of immune evolution from preneoplasia to lung adenocarcinoma. Sequenced by immunoSEQ multiplex PCR; TCRdb stores in-frame clones only, minus some. Of approximately 6,700 clones in the sample, less than 80% were seen once. Sequenced input: FFPE minimally invasive lung adenocarcinoma tissue. The receptors derive from a person aged 60-80 years with lung adenocarcinoma. Both conserved end residues are part of each CDR3. Each record gives: V gene, J gene, D gene, clone size, CDR3 DNA, CDR3 protein. A D gene is named only where the DNA matches it firmly. Size is omitted from some rows. Given values are once, few, many or a class for expanded clones.

v_call: TRBV5-1; j_call: TRBJ2-5; d_call: -; clone_size: -; cdr3_nt: TGCGCCAGCAGCTTGGACGGGCGGCTCCAAGAGACCCAGTACTTC; cdr3_aa: CASSLDGRLQETQYF
v_call: TRBV27; j_call: TRBJ2-7; d_call: -; clone_size: -; cdr3_nt: TGTGCCAGCAGAGCGTTAGGGACCTACGAGCAGTACTTC; cdr3_aa: CASRALGTYEQYF
v_call: TRBV11-3; j_call: TRBJ2-2; d_call: -; clone_size: -; cdr3_nt: TGTGCCAGCAGCTCATATACCGGGGAGCTGTTTTTT; cdr3_aa: CASSSYTGELFF
v_call: TRBV7-2; j_call: TRBJ2-7; d_call: TRBD2; clone_size: -; cdr3_nt: TGTGCCAGCAGAGCGGGAGAAGGAGGCGAGCAGTACTTC; cdr3_aa: CASRAGEGGEQYF
v_call: TRBV30; j_call: TRBJ2-2; d_call: TRBD2; clone_size: -; cdr3_nt: TGTGCCTCCACTAGCGGGAGCGGTACCGGGGAGCTGTTTTTT; cdr3_aa: CASTSGSGTGELFF
v_call: TRBV11-2; j_call: TRBJ2-4; d_call: TRBD2; clone_size: -; cdr3_nt: TGTGCCAGCAGCTTAACTATTAGCGGGATAGCCAAAAACATTCAGTACTTC; cdr3_aa: CASSLTISGIAKNIQYF
v_call: TRBV10-3; j_call: TRBJ2-1; d_call: TRBD2; clone_size: -; cdr3_nt: TGTGCCATCAGTGAAAGGACTAGCGGTCCCTACAATGAGCAGTTCTTC; cdr3_aa: CAISERTSGPYNEQFF
v_call: TRBV4-1; j_call: TRBJ2-2; d_call: -; clone_size: -; cdr3_nt: TGCGCCAGCAGCCAAGGCGGGGAGCTGTTTTTT; cdr3_aa: CASSQGGELFF
v_call: TRBV28; j_call: TRBJ1-5; d_call: TRBD1; clone_size: -; cdr3_nt: TGTGCCAGCAGTCCGGGACAGCGGTACCATCAGCCCCAGCATTTT; cdr3_aa: CASSPGQRYHQPQHF
v_call: TRBV6-1; j_call: TRBJ2-7; d_call: -; clone_size: -; cdr3_nt: TGTGCCAGCAGTGAAGATCTGGGCTCCTCCTACGAGCAGTACTTC; cdr3_aa: CASSEDLGSSYEQYF
v_call: TRBV5-6; j_call: TRBJ1-1; d_call: -; clone_size: -; cdr3_nt: TGTGCCAGCAGCCGACAAAGGGGACTCGGCACTGAAGCTTTCTTT; cdr3_aa: CASSRQRGLGTEAFF
v_call: TRBV10-3; j_call: TRBJ2-1; d_call: -; clone_size: -; cdr3_nt: TGTGCCATCAGTGAGTCGACTACCCTCAATGAGCAGTTCTTC; cdr3_aa: CAISESTTLNEQFF
v_call: TRBV28; j_call: TRBJ2-3; d_call: -; clone_size: few; cdr3_nt: TGTGCCAGCAGTTTCCAGTTACCAGATACGCAGTATTTT; cdr3_aa: CASSFQLPDTQYF
v_call: TRBV10-3; j_call: TRBJ2-1; d_call: TRBD2; clone_size: -; cdr3_nt: TGTGCCATCAGTGAGTCAATAGGCGGGAGGGCCGGTGATGAGCAGTTCTTC; cdr3_aa: CAISESIGGRAGDEQFF
v_call: TRBV11-2; j_call: TRBJ2-1; d_call: TRBD2; clone_size: -; cdr3_nt: TGTGCCAGCACCAATACTTTAGCGGGAGCCCAGTTGTTCTTC; cdr3_aa: CASTNTLAGAQLFF
v_call: TRBV2; j_call: TRBJ2-1; d_call: -; clone_size: once; cdr3_nt: TGTGCCAGCAGTCCCCCCATAGTAGCGGAGGGGGAGTTCTTC; cdr3_aa: CASSPPIVAEGEFF
v_call: TRBV4-1; j_call: TRBJ1-2; d_call: -; clone_size: -; cdr3_nt: TGCGCCAGCAGCCAAGTCATGTCGGGGGGCGACTATGGCTACACCTTC; cdr3_aa: CASSQVMSGGDYGYTF
v_call: TRBV7-2; j_call: TRBJ1-1; d_call: -; clone_size: -; cdr3_nt: TGTGCCAGCAGCCCCGTGAGGGGGAGTACTGAAGCTTTCTTT; cdr3_aa: CASSPVRGSTEAFF
v_call: TRBV16; j_call: TRBJ1-5; d_call: TRBD1; clone_size: -; cdr3_nt: TGTGCCAGCAGCCCCACAGGGGGAGGGGGCAATCAGCCCCAGCATTTT; cdr3_aa: CASSPTGGGGNQPQHF
v_call: TRBV7-9; j_call: TRBJ1-1; d_call: -; clone_size: -; cdr3_nt: TGTGCCAGCAGCTTTAATAACAGGGCTGAAGCTTTCTTT; cdr3_aa: CASSFNNRAEAFF
v_call: TRBV30; j_call: TRBJ1-1; d_call: -; clone_size: -; cdr3_nt: TGTGCCTGGAGTGTAGGCGAATCAGAAGCTTTCTTT; cdr3_aa: CAWSVGESEAFF
v_call: TRBV6-1; j_call: TRBJ2-7; d_call: TRBD2; clone_size: -; cdr3_nt: TGTGCCAGCAGTGAACAGGGGCGGGAGGGCGAGCAGTACTTC; cdr3_aa: CASSEQGREGEQYF
v_call: TRBV10-2; j_call: TRBJ1-5; d_call: -; clone_size: -; cdr3_nt: TGCGCCAGCAGTGTGGAGGGGTACGCCGGTCAGCCCCAGCATTTT; cdr3_aa: CASSVEGYAGQPQHF
v_call: TRBV18; j_call: TRBJ2-2; d_call: TRBD2; clone_size: -; cdr3_nt: TGTGCCAGCTCACCCCAGCGGGGACACACCGGGGAGCTGTTTTTT; cdr3_aa: CASSPQRGHTGELFF
v_call: TRBV4-1; j_call: TRBJ2-5; d_call: -; clone_size: -; cdr3_nt: TGCGCCAGCAGCCAATTTAAGGGTACCCAAGAGACCCAGTACTTC; cdr3_aa: CASSQFKGTQETQYF
v_call: TRBV25-1; j_call: TRBJ2-5; d_call: TRBD1; clone_size: -; cdr3_nt: TGTGCCAGCAGTGAATATTGGGGGGTACAGGGGGGAGAGGAGACCCAGTACTTC; cdr3_aa: CASSEYWGVQGGEETQYF
v_call: TRBV6-4; j_call: TRBJ2-2; d_call: TRBD2; clone_size: -; cdr3_nt: TGTGCCAGCAGTGTGACTAGCGAGGTTACCGGGGAGCTGTTTTTT; cdr3_aa: CASSVTSEVTGELFF
v_call: TRBV7-2; j_call: TRBJ1-4; d_call: TRBD1; clone_size: -; cdr3_nt: TGTGCCAGCAGCTTAGTCCTGGGGACAGATGAAAAACTGTTTTTT; cdr3_aa: CASSLVLGTDEKLFF
v_call: TRBV7-9; j_call: TRBJ2-2; d_call: TRBD2; clone_size: once; cdr3_nt: TGTGCCAGCAGCTCAGCCGGGACTAGCGGGAGGGCCTCCGGGAAGCTGTTTTTT; cdr3_aa: CASSSAGTSGRASGKLFF
v_call: TRBV28; j_call: TRBJ2-7; d_call: -; clone_size: -; cdr3_nt: TGTGCCAGCAGTCCCCCGGGACTCCTGGGGTACTTC; cdr3_aa: CASSPPGLLGYF
v_call: TRBV13; j_call: TRBJ2-1; d_call: TRBD1; clone_size: -; cdr3_nt: TGTGCCAGCAGCTACAAACAGGGGGGCTCCTACAATGAGCAGTTCTTC; cdr3_aa: CASSYKQGGSYNEQFF
v_call: TRBV6-6; j_call: TRBJ1-5; d_call: TRBD1; clone_size: -; cdr3_nt: TGTGCCAGCAGTTCCGGGACAGGGGTCAATCAGCCCCAGCATTTT; cdr3_aa: CASSSGTGVNQPQHF
v_call: TRBV7-6; j_call: TRBJ2-7; d_call: TRBD2; clone_size: once; cdr3_nt: TGTGCCAGCAGCTTAGGGGGGGGGAGCGTCACCTACGAGCAGTACTTC; cdr3_aa: CASSLGGGSVTYEQYF
v_call: TRBV19; j_call: TRBJ2-1; d_call: -; clone_size: -; cdr3_nt: TGTGCCAGTAGTAGCCAGGGGGACTATAATGAGCAGTTCTTC; cdr3_aa: CASSSQGDYNEQFF
v_call: TRBV4-1; j_call: TRBJ2-7; d_call: -; clone_size: -; cdr3_nt: TGCGCCAGCAGCCAAGCAATGAGGAGCCCAAGGGGGGAGCAGTACTTC; cdr3_aa: CASSQAMRSPRGEQYF
v_call: TRBV7-9; j_call: TRBJ2-7; d_call: -; clone_size: -; cdr3_nt: TGTGCCAGCACCGTTTCGAGTGTTATGAAGTACGAGCAGTACTTC; cdr3_aa: CASTVSSVMKYEQYF
v_call: TRBV7-2; j_call: TRBJ2-3; d_call: -; clone_size: -; cdr3_nt: TGTGCCAGCAGCCCAGGGGGGGGCCGCACAGATACGCAGTATTTT; cdr3_aa: CASSPGGGRTDTQYF
v_call: TRBV20-1; j_call: TRBJ2-1; d_call: -; clone_size: -; cdr3_nt: TGCAGTGCTAGAGAAGGAGGGCAGTTCTTC; cdr3_aa: CSAREGGQFF
v_call: TRBV10-1; j_call: TRBJ1-2; d_call: -; clone_size: -; cdr3_nt: TGCGCCAGCAGTGCCCAACCTAACTATGGCTACACCTTC; cdr3_aa: CASSAQPNYGYTF
v_call: TRBV6-5; j_call: TRBJ2-1; d_call: TRBD2; clone_size: -; cdr3_nt: TGTGCCAGCAGTCACGGACTAGCGGGCAATGAGCAGTTCTTC; cdr3_aa: CASSHGLAGNEQFF
v_call: TRBV7-8; j_call: TRBJ2-3; d_call: TRBD1; clone_size: once; cdr3_nt: TGTGCCAGCAGCTTAGTATTCGGACAGGGGGCTCCCTTCACAGATACGCAGTATTTT; cdr3_aa: CASSLVFGQGAPFTDTQYF
v_call: TRBV28; j_call: TRBJ1-2; d_call: TRBD1; clone_size: -; cdr3_nt: TGTGCCAGCAGACAGACAGGGAGACCTGGCTACACCTTC; cdr3_aa: CASRQTGRPGYTF
v_call: TRBV19; j_call: TRBJ2-1; d_call: -; clone_size: -; cdr3_nt: TGTGCCAGTAGTATTTCTTTTGGAGAGCAGTTCTTC; cdr3_aa: CASSISFGEQFF
v_call: TRBV6-5; j_call: TRBJ2-2; d_call: -; clone_size: -; cdr3_nt: TGTGCCAGCAGTTACTCCAGGACCGCGACCGGGGGGCTGTTTTTT; cdr3_aa: CASSYSRTATGGLFF
v_call: TRBV6-6; j_call: TRBJ2-3; d_call: -; clone_size: few; cdr3_nt: TGTGCCAGCAGTTACGCCTCAGATACGCAGTATTTT; cdr3_aa: CASSYASDTQYF
v_call: TRBV28; j_call: TRBJ1-5; d_call: TRBD1; clone_size: -; cdr3_nt: TGTGCCAGCGCAGGGGGCTACAATCAGCCCCAGCATTTT; cdr3_aa: CASAGGYNQPQHF
v_call: TRBV19; j_call: TRBJ1-4; d_call: -; clone_size: -; cdr3_nt: TGTGCCAGTAGTATAATGGGGGGGCAAGGAGAAAAACTGTTTTTT; cdr3_aa: CASSIMGGQGEKLFF
v_call: TRBV7-8; j_call: TRBJ2-7; d_call: TRBD2; clone_size: -; cdr3_nt: TGTGCCAGCAGATCTGGGAGGGCCAGCTACGAGCAGTACTTC; cdr3_aa: CASRSGRASYEQYF
v_call: TRBV29-1; j_call: TRBJ2-1; d_call: -; clone_size: -; cdr3_nt: TGCAGCGTTGAATTGACAGGCTACAATAAGCAGTTCTTC; cdr3_aa: CSVELTGYNKQFF
v_call: TRBV28; j_call: TRBJ2-7; d_call: -; clone_size: -; cdr3_nt: TGTGCCAGCAGTTTAGGGGGGGCTAGTCCGTACGAGCAGTACTTC; cdr3_aa: CASSLGGASPYEQYF
v_call: TRBV9; j_call: TRBJ1-3; d_call: -; clone_size: few; cdr3_nt: TGTGCCAGCAGCACCCAAACCGGCGACAGGTCCTCTGGAAACACCATATATTTT; cdr3_aa: CASSTQTGDRSSGNTIYF
v_call: TRBV19; j_call: TRBJ2-1; d_call: -; clone_size: once; cdr3_nt: TGTGCCAGCCCATCTGACACCCAGTGGGATGAGCAGTTCTTC; cdr3_aa: CASPSDTQWDEQFF
v_call: TRBV7-3; j_call: TRBJ2-3; d_call: -; clone_size: -; cdr3_nt: TGTGCCAGCAGCTCACAAGGGGATTCAGATACGCAGTATTTT; cdr3_aa: CASSSQGDSDTQYF
v_call: TRBV29-1; j_call: TRBJ2-1; d_call: -; clone_size: -; cdr3_nt: TGCAGCGGAGGGGGGCTAGCGGCTTTTTACAATGAGCAGTTCTTC; cdr3_aa: CSGGGLAAFYNEQFF
v_call: TRBV6-5; j_call: TRBJ2-5; d_call: -; clone_size: -; cdr3_nt: TGTGCCAGCAGTTATTACGAGACCCAGTACTTC; cdr3_aa: CASSYYETQYF